Below, 4 T cell receptor beta chains from the same sample are listed, as sequenced in a study of cytomegalovirus exposure and HLA in healthy donors. Sequencing was performed with immunoSEQ multiplex PCR; in TCRdb, only in-frame clones are kept and a portion is missing. The sample holds roughly 150,000 clones, approximately 90% seen once. The sample taken for sequencing was PBMCs. These receptors were obtained from a man younger than 35 in good health and CMV-seronegative.

This clone was counted a few times. The chain couples TRBV7-2 to TRBJ2-2, with D perhaps TRBD2 (5 bases). CDR1 and CDR2 (germline): SGHTA, FQGNSA. Trimming took 1 base from V and 2 from J, leaving 17 bases between them. This CDR3 has 18 amino acids. CDR3 sequence reads: CASSLEGVETANTGELFF. Here the CDR3 DNA reads TGTGCCAGCAGCTTAGAGGGAGTGGAAACGGCCAACACCGGGGAGCTGTTTTTT. The entire variable domain, with the rest obtained from reference TRBV7-2 and TRBJ2-2, is as follows: GAGVSQSPSNKVTEKGKDVELRCDPISGHTALYWYRQSLGQGLEFLIYFQGNSAPDKSGLPSDRFSAERTGGSVSTLTIQRTQQEDSAVYLCASSLEGVETANTGELFFGEGSRLTVL.

The chain joins TRBV5-1 to TRBJ2-2; 10 bases agree with TRBD1. The CDR3 length is 15 residues. V shed 2 bases and J 6 bases; nucleotides not matched to a gene: 4. Germline assignment: CDR1 SGHRS and CDR2 YFSETQ. CDR3 amino acids: CASSFGQGVPGELFF. As DNA, the CDR3 is TGCGCCAGCAGCTTCGGACAGGGGGTGCCCGGGGAGCTGTTTTTT.

This clone was counted once. The CDR3: CASSSLAGVKNEQFF. Here the CDR3 DNA reads TGTGCCAGCAGCTCACTAGCGGGAGTAAAGAATGAGCAGTTCTTC. The V gene is TRBV7-6, the J gene TRBJ2-1, with 11 bases matching TRBD2. Germline CDR1 is SGHVS and CDR2 is FNYEAQ. V lost 4 bases to trimming and J lost 7 bases; unmatched junction nucleotides: 6. The CDR3 is 15 residues long.

The V call is TRBV11-2, the J call TRBJ2-2; D is possibly TRBD2 (7 bases). Trimming took 1 base from V and 7 from J, leaving 19 bases between them. Per the germline V gene, CDR1 is SGHAT and CDR2 is FQNNGV. This CDR3 contains 17 residues. The CDR3 spells CASSLAPLRGLGGELFF. DNA for the CDR3: TGTGCCAGCAGCTTAGCCCCACTGCGGGGGCTCGGCGGGGAGCTGTTTTTT.